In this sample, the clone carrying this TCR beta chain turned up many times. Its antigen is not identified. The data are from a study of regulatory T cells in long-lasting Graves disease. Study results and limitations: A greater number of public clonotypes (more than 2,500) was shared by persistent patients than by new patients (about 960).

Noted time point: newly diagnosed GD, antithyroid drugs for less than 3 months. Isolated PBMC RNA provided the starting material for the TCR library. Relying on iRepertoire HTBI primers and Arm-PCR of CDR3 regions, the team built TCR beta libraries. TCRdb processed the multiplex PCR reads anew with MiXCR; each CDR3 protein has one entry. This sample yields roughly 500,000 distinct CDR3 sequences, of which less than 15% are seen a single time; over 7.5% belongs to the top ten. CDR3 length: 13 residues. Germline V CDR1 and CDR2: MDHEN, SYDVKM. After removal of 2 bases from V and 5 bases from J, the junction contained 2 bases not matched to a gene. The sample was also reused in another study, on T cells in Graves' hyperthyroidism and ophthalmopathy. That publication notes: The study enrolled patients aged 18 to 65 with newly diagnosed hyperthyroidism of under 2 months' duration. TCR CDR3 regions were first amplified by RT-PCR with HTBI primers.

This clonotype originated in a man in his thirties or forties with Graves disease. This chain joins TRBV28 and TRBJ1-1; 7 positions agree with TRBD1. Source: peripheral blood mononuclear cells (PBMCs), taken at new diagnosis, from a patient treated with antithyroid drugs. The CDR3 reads CASSLPGGTEAFF. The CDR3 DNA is TGTGCCAGCAGTTTACCAGGGGGTACTGAAGCTTTCTTT.